The 5 T cell receptor beta chains in this list originate from one sample, sequenced in a study of molecular identifiers for immune sequencing clone quantification (dated by TCRdb to 2017 to 2018). Library preparation employed PCR. The data were produced on a NextSeq 500. TCRdb's own reprocessing of the public reads used fastp at Q25 and MiXCR and kept productive beta chains. Under each unique CDR3 protein, matching rows form one entry showing the most common genes and DNA. The table for this sample lists about 500,000 distinct CDR3 sequences; around 25% of them were counted only once. Together, the top ten hold approximately 0.76% of the sample. Sample: naive CD8+ T cells from blood, with Jurkat cell RNA spiked in. The label giving this sample's cell subset or site can be read as: FACS-sorted CD8+CD4-CCR7+CD45RA+ naive T cells. Every receptor here comes from a human donor in good health. Some libraries in this study had Jurkat cell RNA spiked in.

This clonotype was observed at least ten times. This chain links TRBV20-1 with TRBJ1-5; D call uncertain. V gave up 0 bases and J gave up 6 bases, with 12 bases separating them. The CDR3 has 14 residues. The germline V gene encodes CDR1 DFQATT and CDR2 SNEGSKA (reference sequence). The CDR3 sequence is CSARELGFAQPQHF. The CDR3 region has the DNA TGCAGTGCTAGAGAACTGGGATTTGCTCAGCCCCAGCATTTT.

In this sample, this clonotype turned up many times. The J gene is TRBJ2-5, the V gene TRBV4-1; no definite D call. CDR1 is MGHRA and CDR2 is YSYEKL in the germline V gene. This CDR3 contains 17 residues. The V and J ends lost 1 base and 1 base respectively, with 16 bases between them. This CDR3 is CASSQGPTRSSQETQYF. CDR3 nucleotide sequence: TGCGCCAGCAGCCAAGGGCCGACACGAAGCTCCCAAGAGACCCAGTACTTC.

This clonotype occurred once. It may be a read error: a sequence one base away is much more abundant. The chain couples TRBV19 to TRBJ1-5; 7 positions agree with TRBD1. The germline V gene has CDR1 LNHDA and CDR2 SQIVND (reference sequence). The CDR3 spans 15 residues. The V and J ends lost 1 base and 4 bases, in that order; junction bases with no gene match: 4. In DNA form, the CDR3 reads TGTGCCAGTAGTATAGCTCCCAGGGGGAATCAGCCCCAGCATTTT. Its translation is CASSIAPRGNQPQHF.

On this clonotype itself: One junction end disagrees with the germline gene, perhaps due to a read error. The chain joins TRBV4-2 to TRBJ2-7; D tentatively fits TRBD1 or TRBD2 (5 bases each). The germline gives CDR1 LGHNA, CDR2 YNFKEQ. The CDR3 consists of 14 residues. In DNA, the CDR3 is TGTGCCCGCAGCCAGGGACGCCAGGGCTCCGAGCAGTACTTC. Protein product: CARSQGRQGSEQYF.

This clonotype was seen more than once but under ten times. The chain couples TRBV29-1 to TRBJ2-1; 8 bases align to TRBD1. CDR3 length equals 15 residues. Germline V gives CDR1 SQVTM, CDR2 ANQGSEA. With V trimmed by 4 bases and J by 4 bases, 9 bases remained unmatched. CDR3 sequence (DNA): TGCAGCGTTGGGGGGCTGGACAGGGCGTACAATGAGCAGTTCTTC. Protein product: CSVGGLDRAYNEQFF.